These 3 T cell receptor beta chains were all obtained from the same sample, sequenced in a study of shared clonotypes between healthy human individuals. Some clones are missing from TCRdb's copy, which holds only in-frame ones; the method was immunoSEQ multiplex PCR. The sample records millions of clones, over 85% being singletons. Sequencing input: naive CD4+ T cells sorted from blood. The subset was: CD45RA+ positively selected. The receptors shown here come from a man between 18 and 29 years old in good health.

V and J are TRBV6-1 and TRBJ2-1; D remains ambiguous. The CDR3 is 12 residues long. CDR1 is MNHNS and CDR2 is SASEGT in the germline V gene. V shed 10 bases and J shed 3 bases, with 10 bases lying between them. This CDR3 is CATTSHYNEQFF. In DNA form, the CDR3 reads TGTGCCACGACATCTCACTACAATGAGCAGTTCTTC.

This chain uses TRBV7-2 with TRBJ2-5; D is possibly TRBD1 (6 bases). Trimming pared 4 bases from V and 2 bases from J, leaving 17 bases between. The germline V gene has CDR1 SGHTA and CDR2 FQGNSA. The CDR3 extends over 16 amino acids. Here the CDR3 reads CASSYRVGRGQETQYF. CDR3 nucleotides: TGTGCCAGCAGCTACCGTGTGGGAAGGGGGCAAGAGACCCAGTACTTC.

In regard to this clone: In the same sample, other DNA sequences code for this CDR3. The rearrangement uses TRBV5-1 and TRBJ1-2, with 9 bases that match TRBD1. The CDR3 spans 14 residues. Germline V gene data show CDR1 as SGHRS and CDR2 as YFSETQ. V was pared by 0 bases and J by 3 bases, with 0 bases of the junction left unmatched. The CDR3, as DNA: TGCGCCAGCAGCTTGGGACAGGGGGACTATGGCTACACCTTC. Amino acids: CASSLGQGDYGYTF.